A selection of T cell receptor beta chains follows, all from one sample in a study of cytomegalovirus exposure and HLA in healthy donors. Repertoires were generated with immunoSEQ multiplex PCR, while TCRdb's copy carries only in-frame clones and drops some. The sample table sets out 60,000 to 70,000 clones. Sequences were obtained from PBMCs. Source of these receptors: a boy aged 5-17 years in good health and CMV-seronegative. CDR3s include the opening cysteine and the closing phenylalanine or tryptophan. The order of the fields is J gene, V gene, D gene, CDR3 DNA, CDR3 protein. A D gene is named only where the DNA matches it firmly.

>TRBJ2-3|TRBV18|TRBD2
TGTGCCAGCTCACTGGGACTAGCTGCAGATACGCAGTATTTT
CASSLGLAADTQYF
>TRBJ1-2|TRBV6-1|-
TGTGCCAGCAGTGAAAACGGGGGAATGGGCTACACCTTC
CASSENGGMGYTF
>TRBJ2-5|TRBV9|TRBD2
TGTGCCAGCAGCGCTAGCGGGAGTCGGCAAGAGACCCAGTACTTC
CASSASGSRQETQYF
>TRBJ1-5|TRBV6-6|-
TGTGCCAGCAGTTTACGTGGGAGGGGAAGCAATCAGCCCCAGCATTTT
CASSLRGRGSNQPQHF
>TRBJ2-7|TRBV2|TRBD1
TGTGCCAGCAGGAACAGGGGGCGGTACGAGCAGTACTTC
CASRNRGRYEQYF
>TRBJ2-2|TRBV5-1|TRBD1
TGCGCCAGCACTTCAGGGGGCGTAATGGCCGGGGAGCTGTTTTTT
CASTSGGVMAGELFF
>TRBJ2-7|TRBV30|-
TGTGCCTGGAGCCCTCTCTCCTACGAGCAGTACTTC
CAWSPLSYEQYF
>TRBJ2-5|TRBV19|-
TGTGCCAGTAGTATCGGGCAAGAGACCCAGTACTTC
CASSIGQETQYF
>TRBJ2-7|TRBV5-1|TRBD1
TGCGCCAGCAGCTACATTACAGGGGACGGGTACGAGCAGTACTTC
CASSYITGDGYEQYF
>TRBJ2-1|TRBV5-4|TRBD2
TGTGCCAGCAGCCCCGCCCCAGCGGGGCCCGGCAATGAGCAGTTCTTC
CASSPAPAGPGNEQFF
>TRBJ1-5|TRBV7-2|-
TGTGCCAGCAGCTTAGGGGGCGGACAGTTCCATCAGCCCCAGCATTTT
CASSLGGGQFHQPQHF
>TRBJ2-5|TRBV7-2|TRBD1
TGTGCCAGCAACTTGGACAGGGCCGGCCTACAAGAGACCCAGTACTTC
CASNLDRAGLQETQYF
>TRBJ2-5|TRBV9|TRBD1
TGTGCCAGCAGCGGGACAGGGCAAGAGACCCAGTACTTC
CASSGTGQETQYF
>TRBJ1-1|TRBV27|-
TGTGCCAGCAGTTCCCCAGGGTATAGCACTGAAGCTTTCTTT
CASSSPGYSTEAFF
>TRBJ1-5|TRBV7-9|TRBD1
TGTGCCAGCAGCTTTGGACAGGGCACCAATCAGCCCCAGCATTTT
CASSFGQGTNQPQHF
>TRBJ2-3|TRBV6-4|TRBD2
TGTGCCAGCAGTGAAGGACTAGCGGGAGCAGATACGCAGTATTTT
CASSEGLAGADTQYF
>TRBJ2-3|TRBV2|TRBD2
TGTGCCAGCAGTGAAGCCCTAGCGGGGAACACAGATACGCAGTATTTT
CASSEALAGNTDTQYF
>TRBJ1-2|TRBV18|-
TGTGCCAGCTCACCCCTTGACACGGTGGAGGGGGGCTACACCTTC
CASSPLDTVEGGYTF
>TRBJ2-1|TRBV30|TRBD1
TGTGCCTCTACAGGGGGTTGGGCCGACAATGAGCAGTTCTTC
CASTGGWADNEQFF
>TRBJ2-7|TRBV6-5|-
TGTGCCAGCAGTGTTACTTACGAGCAGTACTTC
CASSVTYEQYF
>TRBJ2-7|TRBV6-5|TRBD1
TGTGCCAGCAGTTCGGACAGGGACTACGAGCAGTACTTC
CASSSDRDYEQYF
>TRBJ2-7|TRBV15|TRBD1
TGTGCCACCAGCAGACCCGGCCGGACAGGGGAGCACGAGCAGTACTTC
CATSRPGRTGEHEQYF
>TRBJ2-7|TRBV4-2|-
TGTGCCAGCAGCGTCGACAGGTCGGGGGAGCAGTACTTC
CASSVDRSGEQYF
>TRBJ1-2|TRBV4-1|TRBD1
TGCGCCAGCAGCCCAGGGACAGAGAACTATGGCTACACCTTC
CASSPGTENYGYTF
>TRBJ2-3|TRBV19|-
TGTGCCAGTAGTACCTCAGGGGATACGCAGTATTTT
CASSTSGDTQYF
>TRBJ2-5|TRBV6-5|TRBD2
TGTGCCAGCAGTTACGGTCCGCTAGCGGGAGGAGAGACCCAGTACTTC
CASSYGPLAGGETQYF
>TRBJ2-7|TRBV4-1|TRBD1
TGCGCCAGCAGCCTTAGGACAGGGAGCTACGAGCAGTACTTC
CASSLRTGSYEQYF
>TRBJ1-3|TRBV14|-
TGTGCCAGTGGGGCAGGGGGAAACACCATATATTTT
CASGAGGNTIYF
>TRBJ2-5|TRBV5-5|TRBD2
TGTGCCAGCAGCTTTAGCGGGGGGCTCCAAGAGACCCAGTACTTC
CASSFSGGLQETQYF